The T cell receptor (beta chain) described here comes from a study of identical twins. Findings and caveats of the study: Within cord blood, abundant beta clonotypes carried fewer insertions, but memory repertoires showed no such trend.

MiXCR, applied by TCRdb to the 5' RACE reads, yields one record per CDR3 protein. The sample includes approximately 1.8 million distinct CDR3 sequences, about 32% seen only once; the top ten take 0.25% to 0.3%. This clonotype has a handful of counts. The antigen remains undetermined. Germline V gives CDR1 LNHDA, CDR2 SQIVND (reference sequence). V shed 1 base and J shed 7 bases, with 14 bases lying between them. The CDR3 runs 15 residues. The sequenced sample consisted of cord blood. The chain recombines TRBV19 with TRBJ2-1, with D perhaps TRBD1 or TRBD2 (6 bases each). The sequence was collected from a newborn girl in good health. The CDR3 region is CASSIGGGRVNEQFF. The CDR3 region has the DNA TGTGCCAGTAGTATAGGTGGGGGGCGGGTAAATGAGCAGTTCTTC.